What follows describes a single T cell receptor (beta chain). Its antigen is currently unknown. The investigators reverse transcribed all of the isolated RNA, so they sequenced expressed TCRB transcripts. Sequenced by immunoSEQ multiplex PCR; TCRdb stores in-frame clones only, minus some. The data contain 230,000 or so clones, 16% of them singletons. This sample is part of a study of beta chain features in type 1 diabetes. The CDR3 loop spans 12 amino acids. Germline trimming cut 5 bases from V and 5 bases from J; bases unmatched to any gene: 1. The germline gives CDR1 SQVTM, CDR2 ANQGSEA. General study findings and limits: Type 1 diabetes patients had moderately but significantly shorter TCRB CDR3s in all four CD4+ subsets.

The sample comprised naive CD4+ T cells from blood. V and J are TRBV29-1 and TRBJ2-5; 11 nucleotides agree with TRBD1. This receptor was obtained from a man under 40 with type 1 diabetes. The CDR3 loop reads CSVWDRGETQYF. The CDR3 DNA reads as TGCAGCGTTTGGGACAGGGGGGAGACCCAGTACTTC.